The 2 T cell receptor beta chains below all came from one sample that was sequenced in a study of cytomegalovirus exposure and HLA in healthy donors. Data came from immunoSEQ multiplex PCR; TCRdb stores just in-frame clones and leaves some out. The sample has more than 250,000 clones; 70% to 90% are singletons. Sequencing was done on a sample of PBMCs. All receptors derive from a woman younger than 35 in good health and CMV-seronegative.

With respect to this clone: This specimen includes other DNA sequences encoding the same CDR3. The V gene is TRBV6-5, the J gene TRBJ2-7; a weak D match, TRBD1 (5 bases). The V end lost 0 bases, the J end lost 1 base, and 10 bases lay between the germline ends. The CDR3 totals 15 residues. The germline gives CDR1 MNHEY, CDR2 SVGAGI. The CDR3 here is CASSYSRDSSYEQYF. The CDR3 bases are TGTGCCAGCAGTTACTCGCGAGACAGTTCCTACGAGCAGTACTTC.

The rearrangement joins TRBV19 to TRBJ2-1, with TRBD2 matching over 9 bases. There are 15 residues in the CDR3. With 4 bases clipped from V and 0 bases from J, the junction kept 1 base outside the gene matches. From germline, CDR1 is LNHDA and CDR2 SQIVND (reference sequence). The CDR3 DNA reads TGTGCCAGTAGTAGGACTAGCGCCTCCTACAATGAGCAGTTCTTC. Translation gives CASSRTSASYNEQFF.